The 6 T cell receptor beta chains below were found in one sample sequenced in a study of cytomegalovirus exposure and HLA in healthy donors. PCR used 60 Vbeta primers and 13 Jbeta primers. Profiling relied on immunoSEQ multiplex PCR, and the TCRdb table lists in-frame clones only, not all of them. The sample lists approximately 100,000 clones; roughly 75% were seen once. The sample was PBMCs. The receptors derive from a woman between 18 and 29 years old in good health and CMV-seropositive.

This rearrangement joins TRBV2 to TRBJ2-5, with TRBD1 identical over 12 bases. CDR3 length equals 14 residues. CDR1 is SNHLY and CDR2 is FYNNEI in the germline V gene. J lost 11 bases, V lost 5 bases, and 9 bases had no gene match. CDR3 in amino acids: CASSSGQGAEEQYF. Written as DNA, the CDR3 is TGTGCCAGCAGTTCGGGACAGGGGGCTGAAGAGCAGTACTTC.

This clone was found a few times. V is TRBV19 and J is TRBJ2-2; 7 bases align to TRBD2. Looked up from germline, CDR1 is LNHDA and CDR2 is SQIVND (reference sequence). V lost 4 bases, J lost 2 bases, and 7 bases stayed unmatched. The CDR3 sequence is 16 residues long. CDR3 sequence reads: CASSTSSGFNTGELFF. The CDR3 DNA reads TGTGCCAGTAGTACTTCTAGCGGCTTCAACACCGGGGAGCTGTTTTTT. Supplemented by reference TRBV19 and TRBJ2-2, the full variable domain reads DGGITQSPKYLFRKEGQNVTLSCEQNLNHDAMYWYRQDPGQGLRLIYYSQIVNDFQKGDIAEGYSVSREKKESFPLTVTSAQKNPTAFYLCASSTSSGFNTGELFFGEGSRLTVL.

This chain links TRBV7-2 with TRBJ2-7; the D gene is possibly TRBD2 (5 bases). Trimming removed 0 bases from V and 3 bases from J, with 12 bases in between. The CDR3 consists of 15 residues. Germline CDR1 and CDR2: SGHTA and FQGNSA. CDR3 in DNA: TGTGCCAGCAGCTTAGCTGGGCCGGCGGGCTACGAGCAGTACTTC. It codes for CASSLAGPAGYEQYF.

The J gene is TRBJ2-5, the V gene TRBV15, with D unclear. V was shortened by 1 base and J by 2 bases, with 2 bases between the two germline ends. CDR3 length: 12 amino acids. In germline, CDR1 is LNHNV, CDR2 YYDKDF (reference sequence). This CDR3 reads CATSRVQETQYF. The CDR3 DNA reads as TGTGCCACCAGCAGAGTACAAGAGACCCAGTACTTC.

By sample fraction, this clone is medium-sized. DNA of the CDR3: TGTGCCAGCAGTTACCGGGACAGCCAAGAGACCCAGTACTTC. It codes for CASSYRDSQETQYF. The chain uses TRBV27 and TRBJ2-5, with TRBD1 identical over 7 bases. The CDR3 has 14 amino acids. V shed 4 bases and J 1 base; nucleotides not matched to a gene: 3. The germline gives CDR1 MNHEY, CDR2 SMNVEV (reference sequence).

CDR3: CSLQGLAGVEDTDTQYF. CDR3 nucleotides: TGCAGCTTACAAGGACTAGCGGGAGTTGAGGACACAGATACGCAGTATTTT. The chain recombines TRBV29-1 with TRBJ2-3; 13 bases agree with TRBD2. Germline CDR1 reads SQVTM; CDR2 reads ANQGSEA. Trimming removed 8 bases from V and 2 bases from J; junction bases left unmatched: 13. The CDR3 runs 17 residues.